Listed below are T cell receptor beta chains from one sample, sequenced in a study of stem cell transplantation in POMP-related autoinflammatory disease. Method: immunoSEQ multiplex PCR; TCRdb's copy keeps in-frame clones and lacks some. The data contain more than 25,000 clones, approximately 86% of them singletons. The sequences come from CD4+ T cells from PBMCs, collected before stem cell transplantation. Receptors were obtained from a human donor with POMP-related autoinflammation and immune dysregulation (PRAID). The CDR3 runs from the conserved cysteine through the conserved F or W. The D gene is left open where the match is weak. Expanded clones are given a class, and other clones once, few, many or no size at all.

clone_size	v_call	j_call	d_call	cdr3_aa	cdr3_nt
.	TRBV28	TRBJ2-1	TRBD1	CASSFPGQGASYNEQFF	TGTGCCAGCAGTTTCCCCGGACAGGGGGCGTCCTACAATGAGCAGTTCTTC
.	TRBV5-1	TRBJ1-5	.	CASSLGAGDQPQHF	TGCGCCAGCAGCTTGGGAGCGGGGGACCAGCCCCAGCATTTT
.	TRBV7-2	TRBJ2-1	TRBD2	CASSLGLAGGRSYNEQFF	TGTGCCAGCAGCTTAGGCCTAGCGGGGGGGCGTTCCTACAATGAGCAGTTCTTC
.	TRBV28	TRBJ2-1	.	CASTPRDINEQFF	TGTGCCAGCACCCCCCGGGACATAAATGAGCAGTTCTTC
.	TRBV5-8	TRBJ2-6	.	CASSLRVSPGANVLTF	TGTGCCAGCAGCTTGCGTGTCTCCCCTGGGGCCAACGTCCTGACTTTC
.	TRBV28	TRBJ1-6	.	CASSTHRARSPLHF	TGTGCCAGCAGTACCCACAGGGCCCGATCACCCCTCCACTTT
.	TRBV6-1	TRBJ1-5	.	CASSEAAGQFQPQHF	TGTGCCAGCAGTGAAGCGGCAGGGCAGTTTCAGCCCCAGCATTTT
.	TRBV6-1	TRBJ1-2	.	CASSESRTRGYGYTF	TGTGCCAGCAGTGAAAGTCGGACAAGAGGGTATGGCTACACCTTC
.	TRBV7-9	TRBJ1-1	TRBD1	CASSLAGTGENTEAFF	TGTGCCAGCAGCTTAGCAGGGACAGGGGAGAACACTGAAGCTTTCTTT
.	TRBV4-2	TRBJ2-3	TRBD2	CASSPVAGGLMGDTQYF	TGTGCCAGCAGCCCCGTAGCGGGGGGGCTCATGGGAGATACGCAGTATTTT
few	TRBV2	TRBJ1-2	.	CASSEGRPGYTF	TGTGCCAGCAGTGAGGGACGCCCGGGCTACACCTTC